These T cell receptor beta chains were read from a single sample in a study of blood T cell repertoires in COVID-19. The repertoire was sequenced with immunoSEQ multiplex PCR; TCRdb's copy has only in-frame clones and lacks some. The table lists about 160,000 clones, roughly 87% of them singletons. The sequenced material came from peripheral blood. These receptors were collected from an older woman who had recovered from COVID-19. Each CDR3 is given with its conserved first and last residue. Fields, in order: V gene, clone size, D gene, J gene, CDR3 DNA, CDR3 protein. D genes are given only for firm matches. A row's size may be missing; if present it is once, few, many or a size class.

>TRBV6-6|once|TRBD2|TRBJ2-3
TGTGCCGCATCGGGGCTTGGGGGGGTACCAGATACGCAGTATTTT
CAASGLGGVPDTQYF
>TRBV2|.|TRBD2|TRBJ2-1
TGTGCCAGCAGTTTAAGCGGGGGCTACTACAATGAGCAGTTCTTC
CASSLSGGYYNEQFF
>TRBV7-8|.|.|TRBJ1-3
TGTGCCAGCAGCTTAGCAATGGGGGGGGGAAACACCATATATTTT
CASSLAMGGGNTIYF
>TRBV27|.|TRBD1|TRBJ1-2
TGTGCCAGCAGACAAACAGGGGCCTACACCTTC
CASRQTGAYTF
>TRBV5-1|.|TRBD2|TRBJ2-5
TGCGCCAGCGCTTTAGCGGGGGGGCTAAGAGAGACCCAGTACTTC
CASALAGGLRETQYF
>TRBV14|.|.|TRBJ2-5
TGTGCCAGCAGCCAAGTGGGAGTGACCCAGTACTTC
CASSQVGVTQYF
>TRBV27|.|TRBD1|TRBJ2-1
TGTGCCAGCAGACCCCGACAGGGACCGATGGATGAGCAGTTCTTC
CASRPRQGPMDEQFF
>TRBV12-3/TRBV12-4|.|.|TRBJ1-5
TGTGCCAGCAGTTTCGGGGGTCAGCCCCAGCATTTT
CASSFGGQPQHF
>TRBV10-3|.|.|TRBJ1-6
TGTGCCATCAGTAGTCAAAGCTCACCCCTCCACTTT
CAISSQSSPLHF
>TRBV23-1|.|TRBD2|TRBJ2-1
TGCGCCAGCGAATCAGGACTAGCGGGGGGGCAAACGAATGAGCAGTTCTTC
CASESGLAGGQTNEQFF
>TRBV29-1|.|.|TRBJ1-2
TGCAGCGTTGCTGGTCAGGGGTATGGCTACACCTTC
CSVAGQGYGYTF
>TRBV19|.|TRBD1|TRBJ2-2
TGTGCCAGTAGTAGGGACAGAAACACCGGGGAGCTGTTTTTT
CASSRDRNTGELFF
>TRBV20-1|.|.|TRBJ1-5
TGCAGTGCTAGTCACATGGCTAGTCAGCCCCAGCATTTT
CSASHMASQPQHF
>TRBV30|.|TRBD1|TRBJ2-3
TGTGCCTGGAGTAGTGGAAACAGGGGAACAGATACGCAGTATTTT
CAWSSGNRGTDTQYF